Below are 24 T cell receptor beta chains sequenced from a single sample in a study of technical replicates of blood from a few donors listed by TCRdb under 2017. Library preparation used the immunoSEQ multiplex PCR assay. What TCRdb holds here is the immuneACCESS table cut down to in-frame rearrangements. Part of the clones is not present; checked against another copy, under half of the missing clones reflect an unresolved V gene, and the others are unexplained. The sample table records 66,000 or so clones; roughly 90% of these occur just once. The ten biggest clones cover 4.6% of the sample. The sequenced sample consisted of PBMCs. The receptors come from a human donor in good health. Some clones in this sample may be carry-over from other donors' samples.

CDR3: CASSLNNYEQYF. Here the CDR3 DNA reads TGTGCCAGCAGCTTAAATAACTACGAGCAGTACTTC. The V gene is TRBV7-3, the J gene TRBJ2-7, with D uncertain. Germline V lookup: CDR1 SGHTA, CDR2 FQGTGA. The CDR3 extends over 12 amino acids. The V end was cut by 1 base, the J end by 3 bases, with 4 bases between.

The genes are TRBV2 and TRBJ2-3; unclear D gene. V lost 2 bases and J 4 bases, leaving 10 bases between the germline ends. Germline V CDR1 and CDR2: SNHLY, FYNNEI. This CDR3 contains 14 residues. CDR3 loop: CASSELSFPDTQYF. CDR3 nucleotides: TGTGCCAGCAGTGAACTGAGTTTCCCAGATACGCAGTATTTT.

The V and J genes are TRBV18 and TRBJ1-1; maybe TRBD1 (5 bases). This CDR3 comprises 15 residues. Trimming stripped 6 bases from V and 0 bases from J, with 14 bases between. Germline V lookup: CDR1 KGHSH, CDR2 LQKENI. CDR3 region: CASSLNRRMNTEAFF. As DNA, the CDR3 is TGTGCCAGCTCTCTGAACAGGCGCATGAACACTGAAGCTTTCTTT. Variable domain in full (rest from reference TRBV18 and TRBJ1-1): NAGVMQNPRHLVRRRGQEARLRCSPMKGHSHVYWYRQLPEEGLKFMVYLQKENIIDESGMPKERFSAEFPKEGPSILRIQQVVRGDSAAYFCASSLNRRMNTEAFFGQGTRLTVV.

The chain uses TRBV5-1 and TRBJ2-1; D perhaps matches TRBD2 (7 bases). Germline V gene sequence: CDR1 SGHRS, CDR2 YFSETQ. V was trimmed by 2 bases and J by 7 bases, leaving 16 bases between them. CDR3 length equals 15 residues. The CDR3 DNA follows: TGCGCCAGCAGCTTCGGGGGGCAGTCTACTAATGAGCAGTTCTTC. The encoded protein is CASSFGGQSTNEQFF.

The genes are TRBV7-2 and TRBJ1-3, with unresolved D. The V gene's germline CDR1 is SGHTA and CDR2 FQGNSA. Trimming pared 2 bases from V and 0 bases from J, leaving 8 bases between. The length of the CDR3 is 15 residues. CDR3 region: CASSLSRSSGNTIYF. The DNA for the CDR3 is TGTGCCAGCAGCTTATCCAGGTCCTCTGGAAACACCATATATTTT.

The chain joins TRBV13 to TRBJ2-2, with D perhaps TRBD1 (5 bases). Trimming took 2 bases from V and 4 from J, leaving 17 bases between them. Germline V gene sequence: CDR1 PRHDT, CDR2 FYEKMQ (reference sequence). This CDR3 contains 17 residues. In DNA, the CDR3 is TGTGCCAGCAGCTTATCAGGGTTTGGTCACACCACCGGGGAGCTGTTTTTT. It yields the protein CASSLSGFGHTTGELFF.

The gene calls are TRBV7-9 and TRBJ2-5, with 12 bases that match TRBD2. This CDR3 has 16 amino acids. The germline CDR1 and CDR2 sequences are SEHNR and FQNEAQ (reference sequence). Germline trimming cut 4 bases from V and 5 bases from J; bases unmatched to any gene: 8. This CDR3 is CASSSPSGGAGETQYF. In nucleotides, the CDR3 is TGTGCCAGCAGCTCGCCTAGCGGGGGGGCAGGGGAGACCCAGTACTTC.

The J gene is TRBJ2-7, the V gene TRBV15, with D perhaps TRBD2 (5 bases). Germline-derived CDR1 and CDR2 are LNHNV and YYDKDF (reference sequence). The V gene lost 5 bases and the J gene lost 2 bases, with 28 bases spanning the gap. The CDR3 runs 19 residues. The CDR3 sequence: CATSARTRLFPILTYEQYF. The DNA for the CDR3 is TGTGCCACCAGCGCCCGGACTCGTCTATTTCCGATCCTTACCTACGAGCAGTACTTC.

The chain uses TRBV27 and TRBJ2-7, with 13 bases matching TRBD2. V lost 5 bases to trimming and J lost 1 base; unmatched junction nucleotides: 2. The CDR3 length is 15 residues. CDR1 is MNHEY and CDR2 is SMNVEV in the germline V gene (reference sequence). CDR3: CASSPTSGGSYEQYF. DNA of the CDR3: TGTGCCAGCAGTCCGACTAGCGGGGGGTCCTACGAGCAGTACTTC.

This chain links TRBV15 with TRBJ2-1; 7 bases are a match to TRBD2. The V and J ends lost 0 bases and 6 bases, in that order; junction bases with no gene match: 5. Germline V gene sequence: CDR1 LNHNV, CDR2 YYDKDF (reference sequence). The CDR3 length is 15 residues. The CDR3 DNA sequence: TGTGCCACCAGCAGAGAACGGACTAGTCCCAATGAGCAGTTCTTC. Translation: CATSRERTSPNEQFF.

This clone appeared a few times. This CDR3 reads CASSAQQGAGYGYTF. The CDR3 DNA reads TGTGCCAGCAGCGCACAACAGGGGGCAGGCTATGGCTACACCTTC. The rearrangement joins TRBV11-2 to TRBJ1-2, with 9 bases that match TRBD1. In germline, CDR1 is SGHAT, CDR2 FQNNGV. The CDR3 has 15 residues. Trimming at V came to 5 bases and at J to 4 bases, leaving 8 bases not matched to a gene.

The chain couples TRBV19 to TRBJ1-5; a possible D gene is TRBD1 (6 bases). This CDR3 spans 14 amino acids. With 4 bases removed from V and 6 bases from J, the gap between germline ends came to 13 bases. Germline V CDR1 and CDR2: LNHDA, SQIVND (reference sequence). As DNA, the CDR3 is TGTGCCAGTAGTAATGGGGGCTGGAGTCAGCCCCAGCATTTT. Encoded protein: CASSNGGWSQPQHF.

The rearrangement links TRBV12-5 to TRBJ2-5; D may be TRBD2 (5 bases). CDR1 is LGHNT and CDR2 is FRNRAP in the germline V gene. The CDR3 is made up of 15 amino acids. Trimming removed 6 bases at V and 0 bases at J, with 14 bases between. CDR3 protein: CASGTLSGYQETQYF. The CDR3 region has the DNA TGTGCTAGTGGCACCTTGTCGGGGTACCAAGAGACCCAGTACTTC. Full variable domain (missing parts from reference TRBV12-5 and TRBJ2-5): DARVTQTPRHKVTEMGQEVTMRCQPILGHNTVFWYRQTMMQGLELLAYFRNRAPLDDSGMPKDRFSAEMPDATLATLKIQPSEPRDSAVYFCASGTLSGYQETQYFGPGTRLLVL.

V usage is TRBV5-4 and J usage is TRBJ2-1; 13 bases fit TRBD2. The germline V gene has CDR1 SGHNT and CDR2 YYREEE (reference sequence). This CDR3 spans 14 amino acids. V lost 4 bases to trimming and J lost 10 bases; unmatched junction nucleotides: 5. CDR3 in amino acids: CASSLGTSGNEQFF. The CDR3 DNA reads as TGTGCCAGCAGCCTCGGGACTAGCGGGAACGAGCAGTTCTTC.

V is TRBV7-9 and J is TRBJ2-3; D call uncertain. In germline, CDR1 is SEHNR, CDR2 FQNEAQ (reference sequence). V was shortened by 1 base and J by 1 base, with 6 bases between the two germline ends. This CDR3 region has 14 residues. The CDR3: CASSLVPGTDTQYF. CDR3 nucleotides: TGTGCCAGCAGCTTAGTTCCCGGCACAGATACGCAGTATTTT.

This clone showed up just once. V gene TRBV9 combines with J gene TRBJ1-2; 7 bases fit TRBD1. The CDR3 runs to 13 residues. V lost 2 bases to trimming and J lost 7 bases; unmatched junction nucleotides: 5. CDR1 is SGDLS, CDR2 YYNGEE, per germline. CDR3 residues: CASSVTGFAGYTF. The DNA for the CDR3 is TGTGCCAGCAGCGTGACAGGGTTCGCTGGCTACACCTTC.

The chain is built from TRBV15 and TRBJ2-7, with 7 nucleotides matching TRBD1. J gave up 5 bases and V 3 bases, and 4 bases lay outside the gene matches. Germline lookup yields CDR1 LNHNV and CDR2 YYDKDF (reference sequence). The CDR3 covers 13 residues. CDR3 DNA: TGTGCCACCAGCAGGGCGACAGGGAACGAGCAGTACTTC. It specifies CATSRATGNEQYF.

J is TRBJ2-7 and V is TRBV4-2; 8 bases agree with TRBD1. CDR3 length: 16 amino acids. Germline V gene data show CDR1 as LGHNA and CDR2 as YNFKEQ. J lost 5 bases, V lost 2 bases, and 11 bases had no gene match. The CDR3 coding sequence is TGTGCCAGCAGCCAACCAGCCGGGACAGGCACCGACGAGCAGTACTTC. Translation gives CASSQPAGTGTDEQYF.

The V gene is TRBV5-1, the J gene TRBJ2-1; 7 bases map to TRBD1. The CDR3 extends over 18 amino acids. Trimming took 4 bases from V and 7 from J; bases not matched to a gene: 20. Germline V gene data show CDR1 as SGHRS and CDR2 as YFSETQ. The CDR3 DNA sequence: TGCGCCAGCAGCCCCGGTTTGAGTCCAGGGGGAATAGCGAATGAGCAGTTCTTC. This translates into CASSPGLSPGGIANEQFF. The variable domain in full, completed from reference TRBV5-1 and TRBJ2-1, reads KAGVTQTPRYLIKTRGQQVTLSCSPISGHRSVSWYQQTPGQGLQFLFEYFSETQRNKGNFPGRFSGRQFSNSRSEMNVSTLELGDSALYLCASSPGLSPGGIANEQFFGPGTRLTVL.

The sample holds one count of this clone. V and J are TRBV6-4 and TRBJ1-6; D is undetermined. Trimming shortened V by 4 bases and J by 10 bases, and 11 bases separated the two germline ends. The CDR3 sequence is 13 residues long. The germline V gene encodes CDR1 MRHNA and CDR2 SNTAGT. CDR3 sequence (DNA): TGTGCCAGCAGTGCGGGAAAGGAATCACCCCTCCACTTT. Translated, it gives CASSAGKESPLHF.

A single count supports this clone. Other nucleotide sequences from this sample produce the same CDR3. The chain links TRBV5-1 to TRBJ1-6; possible D gene TRBD1, 6 bases. V lost 2 bases and J lost 8, with 11 bases in between. Germline CDR1 SGHRS, CDR2 YFSETQ. The CDR3 is made up of 14 amino acids. The chain's CDR3 is CASSLSGGYSPLHF. Here the CDR3 DNA reads TGCGCCAGCAGCTTATCGGGGGGCTATTCACCCCTCCACTTT. The entire variable domain, with the rest obtained from reference TRBV5-1 and TRBJ1-6, is as follows: KAGVTQTPRYLIKTRGQQVTLSCSPISGHRSVSWYQQTPGQGLQFLFEYFSETQRNKGNFPGRFSGRQFSNSRSEMNVSTLELGDSALYLCASSLSGGYSPLHFGNGTRLTVT.

A few counts support this clone. The CDR3 protein is CASSEGRQRSYEQYF. CDR3 in DNA: TGTGCCAGCAGTGAAGGGCGGCAACGCTCCTACGAGCAGTACTTC. The chain combines TRBV6-1 with TRBJ2-7; the D is unclear. V lost 1 base, J lost 0 bases, and 10 bases lay in between. The CDR3 has 15 residues. CDR1 is MNHNS, CDR2 SASEGT, per germline.

The chain links TRBV4-2 to TRBJ2-2, with D unresolved. Trimming took off 0 bases at V and 0 bases at J, with 5 bases between the two ends. The CDR3 sequence is 15 residues long. Germline values: CDR1 LGHNA, CDR2 YNFKEQ. CDR3 DNA: TGTGCCAGCAGCCAAGATTACTCGAACACCGGGGAGCTGTTTTTT. This translates into CASSQDYSNTGELFF.

This clone has a single count. V and J are TRBV5-6 and TRBJ2-3, with 11 bases matching TRBD2. The CDR3 totals 15 residues. V lost 2 bases and J lost 4; bases outside the gene matches: 3. Looked up from germline, CDR1 is SGHDT and CDR2 is YYEEEE. The CDR3 sequence: CASSFRLAGSDTQYF. In nucleotides, the CDR3 is TGTGCCAGCAGCTTCCGACTAGCGGGATCAGATACGCAGTATTTT.